These T cell receptor beta chains were read from a single sample in a study of blood T cell repertoires in COVID-19. Method: immunoSEQ multiplex PCR; TCRdb's copy keeps in-frame clones and lacks some. Of 210,000 or so clones in the sample, 80% to 90% were seen once. Sample: peripheral blood. These receptors were collected from a young man with COVID-19, enrolled during active disease. Each CDR3 is given with its conserved first and last residue. D genes are given only for firm matches. Clone size appears in some rows only: once, few, many, or a class for an expanded clone.

d_call	v_call	j_call	clone_size	cdr3_nt	cdr3_aa
-	TRBV5-1	TRBJ1-5	few	TGCGCCAGCAGCCCCCTGCGACATTATAGCAATCAGCCCCAGCATTTT	CASSPLRHYSNQPQHF
-	TRBV5-6	TRBJ2-1	-	TGTGCCAGCAGCTTGTCACAGGAGCAGTTCTTC	CASSLSQEQFF
TRBD1	TRBV10-3	TRBJ1-2	once	TGTGCCATCAGTGAGTCGATAACAGGGGGGTATGGCTACACCTTC	CAISESITGGYGYTF
TRBD1	TRBV13	TRBJ2-1	few	TGTGCCAGCAGCTTATACGGACAGGTGACCTACAATGAGCAGTTCTTC	CASSLYGQVTYNEQFF
-	TRBV30	TRBJ2-5	-	TGTGCCTGGAGTACGGGATTGGGGGCTACAGGGACCCAGTACTTC	CAWSTGLGATGTQYF
TRBD1	TRBV7-2	TRBJ1-3	once	TGTGCCAGCAGACAACAGGGGGCCTGGGACACCATATATTTT	CASRQQGAWDTIYF
TRBD2	TRBV5-4	TRBJ2-2	-	TGTGCCAGCAGCCCAAGTTCGGGAGGGACCGGGGAGCTGTTTTTT	CASSPSSGGTGELFF
-	TRBV28	TRBJ1-6	once	TGTGCCAGCAGTTTCCACAGGCCCGATTCACCCCTCCACTTT	CASSFHRPDSPLHF
TRBD2	TRBV19	TRBJ2-3	once	TGTGCCAGCAGCCCGACTAGCGGGAGCGAGGATACGCAGTATTTT	CASSPTSGSEDTQYF
-	TRBV5-5	TRBJ1-2	-	TGTGCCAGCAGCCTGGACGAGAATAACTATGGCTACACCTTC	CASSLDENNYGYTF
-	TRBV5-4	TRBJ1-2	-	TGTGCCAGCAGCTTCGGCGGGGCCAACTATGGCTACACCTTC	CASSFGGANYGYTF
-	TRBV13	TRBJ2-2	-	TGTGCCAGCAGCTTAGTAGGGGTCACCGGGGAGCTGTTTTTT	CASSLVGVTGELFF
TRBD1	TRBV7-3	TRBJ1-1	-	TGTGCCAGCAGCTTAGACAGGGACACTGAAGCTTTCTTT	CASSLDRDTEAFF
TRBD1	TRBV10-3	TRBJ2-5	-	TGTGCCATCAGTGCGAACAGGGGGCTGGGGGAGACCCAGTACTTC	CAISANRGLGETQYF
-	TRBV7-2	TRBJ1-6	few	TGTGCCAGCAGCGTCAACAGGGATTCACCCCTCCACTTT	CASSVNRDSPLHF
-	TRBV12-3/TRBV12-4	TRBJ2-3	-	TGTGCCAGCAGTAACGGGGGTTTAGATACGCAGTATTTT	CASSNGGLDTQYF
TRBD1	TRBV28	TRBJ1-2	-	TGTGCCAGCCGATTCAACAGGGGGCCGGACTATGGCTACACCTTC	CASRFNRGPDYGYTF
-	TRBV6-5	TRBJ2-1	-	TGTGCCAGCATTCCGGCAGGAGGGGACAATGAGCAGTTCTTC	CASIPAGGDNEQFF
TRBD1	TRBV2	TRBJ2-3	-	TGTGCCAGCAGTGGAGGGGACAGGCTCACAGATACGCAGTATTTT	CASSGGDRLTDTQYF
TRBD2	TRBV18	TRBJ2-7	-	TGTGCCAGCTCACCACCTAGCGGGGTCCACGAGCAGTACTTC	CASSPPSGVHEQYF
TRBD1	TRBV3-1/TRBV3-2	TRBJ1-5	-	TGTGCCAGCAGCACAAGACAGGGTCTTAGCAATCAGCCCCAGCATTTT	CASSTRQGLSNQPQHF
TRBD1	TRBV19	TRBJ2-7	-	TGTGCCAGTAGTATAGACTGGACAGGGCCGGTCTACGAGCAGTACTTC	CASSIDWTGPVYEQYF
-	TRBV7-9	TRBJ2-1	-	TGTGCCAGCAGCTTAGCAGGGGGAAGGGGCTACAATGAGCAGTTCTTC	CASSLAGGRGYNEQFF
TRBD2	TRBV11-3	TRBJ2-1	-	TGTGCCAGCAGCTTAGAGCGGCCACTAGCGGGAGGCCTCCGCTCCTACAATGAGCAGTTCTTC	CASSLERPLAGGLRSYNEQFF
TRBD1	TRBV7-8	TRBJ1-5	-	TGTGCCAGCAGCTCTTCACAGGGGGATCTGGGTCAGCCCCAGCATTTT	CASSSSQGDLGQPQHF
-	TRBV9	TRBJ2-7	-	TGTGCCAGCAGCGTAGGAGGGACTCGAATCCACGAGCAGTACTTC	CASSVGGTRIHEQYF
TRBD1	TRBV27	TRBJ2-7	-	TGTGCCAGCAGTTTTACGGGACAGGGGCACGAGCAGTACTTC	CASSFTGQGHEQYF
-	TRBV3-1/TRBV3-2	TRBJ2-5	-	TGTGCCAGCAGCTATCGGACTGGACAAGAGACCCAGTACTTC	CASSYRTGQETQYF
TRBD2	TRBV7-9	TRBJ2-2	-	TGTGCCAGCATCACGATCTTAGCGGGAGTGGAAACCGGGGAGCTGTTTTTT	CASITILAGVETGELFF
-	TRBV19	TRBJ1-5	-	TGTGCCAGTAGTGAGAATAGCAATCAGCCCCAGCATTTT	CASSENSNQPQHF
TRBD1	TRBV6-1	TRBJ1-2	-	TGTGCCAGCAGTGAAGAGGGGAGGGACAGGCGGACGAAAGGCTACACCTTC	CASSEEGRDRRTKGYTF
-	TRBV5-1	TRBJ1-3	-	TGCGCCAGCAGCCAGGACGGGAGCTCTGGAAACACCATATATTTT	CASSQDGSSGNTIYF
TRBD2	TRBV24-1	TRBJ2-7	-	TGTGCCACCAGTGATTTAAGGGCTAGCGGGGGCTACGAGCAGTACTTC	CATSDLRASGGYEQYF
TRBD1	TRBV5-4	TRBJ1-6	-	TGTGCCAGCAGCGCGCCGGGACAGAGTTTTAATAATTCACCCCTCCACTTT	CASSAPGQSFNNSPLHF
-	TRBV23-1	TRBJ1-6	-	TGCGCCAGCAGTCGGGTCAGGTCTGGGGCCCCCTCCTATAATTCACCCCTCCACTTT	CASSRVRSGAPSYNSPLHF
TRBD1	TRBV28	TRBJ1-2	-	TGTGCCAGCAGCATCGGACAGGGCGCGGTCTATGGCTACACCTTC	CASSIGQGAVYGYTF
-	TRBV30	TRBJ1-2	-	TGTGCCTGGAGAATGGTAGGGGTGAGTGGCTACACCTTC	CAWRMVGVSGYTF
-	TRBV7-2	TRBJ2-2	-	TGTGCCAGCAGCTTAGGTCGGGGGATCGGGGAGCTGTTTTTT	CASSLGRGIGELFF
TRBD1	TRBV7-8	TRBJ1-2	-	TGTGCCAGCAGCTTAGGATTGACAGGGCCCCACTCATATGGCTACACCTTC	CASSLGLTGPHSYGYTF
TRBD1	TRBV6-5	TRBJ1-1	-	TGTGCCAGCAGTTACTTATCCGGGACAGGGGGGACTGAAGCTTTCTTT	CASSYLSGTGGTEAFF
-	TRBV7-2	TRBJ1-6	-	TGTGCCAGCAGCTTAGGGGCAGGATATAATTCACCCCTCCACTTT	CASSLGAGYNSPLHF
-	TRBV11-1	TRBJ1-1	-	TGTGCCAGCAGCTTAGGACGGGTCGGACTTAACACTGAAGCTTTCTTT	CASSLGRVGLNTEAFF
TRBD2	TRBV24-1	TRBJ2-3	-	TGTGCCACCAGTGAGGCCGGGACTAGCACCACAGATACGCAGTATTTT	CATSEAGTSTTDTQYF
-	TRBV6-5	TRBJ1-2	-	TGTGCCAGCAGTTTAACACTAAGGGGTAACTATGGCTACACCTTC	CASSLTLRGNYGYTF
-	TRBV24-1	TRBJ1-1	once	TGTGCCACCAGTGACTCAGGGGTGGCCACTGAAGCTTTCTTT	CATSDSGVATEAFF
TRBD2	TRBV9	TRBJ2-1	-	TGTGCCAGCAGCGCCCAAACCTCCAGGACTAGCGGGAGGGGTCCCAATGAGCAGTTCTTC	CASSAQTSRTSGRGPNEQFF
-	TRBV7-2	TRBJ1-1	-	TGTGCCAGCAGCTTCACAACAGGGACGGGCACTGAAGCTTTCTTT	CASSFTTGTGTEAFF
TRBD2	TRBV30	TRBJ2-2	-	TGTGCCTGGACTAGCGGACCTAACACCGGGGAGCTGTTTTTT	CAWTSGPNTGELFF